This T cell receptor (beta chain) was sequenced during a study of cytomegalovirus exposure and HLA in healthy donors. At the level of the study: Roughly 92 million unique TCRs, all from HLA-typed donors, were included in an early release of the data.

Notes on this clone: Its antigen is unknown.

V lost 3 bases, J lost 9 bases, and 21 bases lay in between. Per the germline V gene, CDR1 is KGHSH and CDR2 is LQKENI. The CDR3 consists of 15 residues. The study's findings and limits: Certain indistinguishable V segments, among them TRBV6-2 and TRBV6-3, were excluded. Common viral pathogens seemed to be connected with several of the most significant clusters, according to a later analysis. An analysis that was carried out later associated some 17,000 TCR beta sequences with HLA alleles at 0.05 false discovery rate.

The PCR used 60 Vbeta and 13 Jbeta primers. Assay used: immunoSEQ multiplex PCR; TCRdb lists only in-frame clones, some missing. The data hold 65,000 to 100,000 clones, with 60% to 80% observed a single time. J is TRBJ2-7 and V is TRBV18, with a weak D call TRBD1 (5 bases). Sequenced: PBMCs. The source of this sequence is a man aged 35-49 years in good health and CMV-seronegative. The CDR3 DNA is TGTGCCAGCTCACCTTTAGAAGGGGTTTCTATGGTGCAGTACTTC. It is translated as CASSPLEGVSMVQYF.